The 21 T cell receptor beta chains in this list originate from one sample, sequenced in a study of cytomegalovirus exposure and HLA in healthy donors. TCRdb's copy holds only in-frame clones and misses some; the assay was immunoSEQ multiplex PCR. The table includes roughly 260,000 clones, 85% to 90% detected once. Sequencing was done on a sample of PBMCs. These receptors were taken from a woman younger than 35 in good health and CMV-seronegative.

The chain joins TRBV9 to TRBJ1-4; D is ambiguous. CDR1 SGDLS and CDR2 YYNGEE come from the germline V gene. V dropped 9 bases and J dropped 3 bases, with 18 bases sitting between them. CDR3 length equals 15 residues. In DNA form, the CDR3 reads TGTGCCATCAGAAAGTTCCGAGTGCCTAATGAAAAACTGTTTTTT. Translation gives CAIRKFRVPNEKLFF.

The genes are TRBV7-6 and TRBJ2-3; 11 nucleotides match TRBD2. CDR1 and CDR2 (germline): SGHVS, FNYEAQ. With 2 bases clipped from V and 1 base from J, the junction kept 2 bases outside the gene matches. The CDR3 is made up of 16 amino acids. CDR3 amino acids: CASSLMTSGGTDTQYF. The DNA of the CDR3 is TGTGCCAGCAGCTTAATGACTAGCGGGGGCACAGATACGCAGTATTTT. Based on the CDR3 plus reference TRBV7-6 and TRBJ2-3, the full variable domain is GAGVSQSPRYKVTKRGQDVALRCDPISGHVSLYWYRQALGQGPEFLTYFNYEAQQDKSGLPNDRFSAERPEGSISTLTIQRTEQRDSAMYRCASSLMTSGGTDTQYFGPGTRLTVL.

The V and J genes are TRBV5-1 and TRBJ2-3, with D perhaps TRBD2 (6 bases). Trimming took 5 bases from V and 2 from J, leaving 15 bases between them. Germline assignment: CDR1 SGHRS and CDR2 YFSETQ. This CDR3 contains 15 residues. CDR3 in amino acids: CASRITGGNTDTQYF. The CDR3 nucleotides read TGCGCCAGCAGAATAACCGGAGGGAACACAGATACGCAGTATTTT.

The chain is built from TRBV14 and TRBJ2-7, with a weak D call TRBD1 (5 bases). Germline V lookup: CDR1 SGHDN, CDR2 FVKESK. The CDR3 contains 11 residues. With 5 bases removed from V and 6 bases from J, the gap between germline ends came to 8 bases. The CDR3 reads CASSLGVEQYF. The CDR3 DNA sequence: TGTGCCAGCAGCTTAGGGGTCGAGCAGTACTTC.

The CDR3 sequence: CSAGRQGARETQYF. CDR3 in DNA: TGCAGCGCCGGGCGTCAGGGGGCTCGAGAGACCCAGTACTTC. The rearrangement links TRBV29-1 to TRBJ2-5, with TRBD1 identical over 8 bases. The CDR3 has 14 amino acids. Trimming at V came to 7 bases and at J to 4 bases, leaving 11 bases not matched to a gene. CDR1 and CDR2 (germline): SQVTM, ANQGSEA.

The chain joins TRBV27 to TRBJ2-7; 11 bases match TRBD2. This CDR3 spans 15 amino acids. After removal of 6 bases from V and 3 bases from J, the junction contained 7 bases not matched to a gene. CDR1 and CDR2 (germline): MNHEY, SMNVEV (reference sequence). This chain's CDR3 is CASSRLAGTYYEQYV. The DNA for the CDR3 is TGTGCCAGCAGCAGACTAGCGGGGACGTACTACGAGCAGTACGTC.

The chain carries TRBV5-6 and TRBJ2-3; D possibly corresponds to TRBD2 (5 bases). Germline CDR1 reads SGHDT; CDR2 reads YYEEEE. Trimming took 3 bases from V and 3 from J, leaving 5 bases between them. The CDR3 loop spans 12 amino acids. CDR3 sequence (DNA): TGTGCCAGCAGCTGGACTACAGATACGCAGTATTTT. Amino acids: CASSWTTDTQYF.

This rearrangement joins TRBV7-8 to TRBJ2-1; tentatively, D is TRBD1 (5 bases). The germline CDR1 and CDR2 sequences are SGHVS and FQNEAQ. The length of the CDR3 is 16 residues. The V end was cut by 5 bases, the J end by 4 bases, with 18 bases between. The CDR3 nucleotides are TGTGCCAGCAGCCCTCAAGGGGTCATGCCTTACAATGAGCAGTTCTTC. It specifies CASSPQGVMPYNEQFF.

The rearrangement joins TRBV6-1 to TRBJ2-7; D is unclear. The CDR3 spans 13 residues. V lost 0 bases to trimming and J lost 3 bases, with 6 bases between them. Per the germline V gene, CDR1 is MNHNS and CDR2 is SASEGT. CDR3 coding DNA: TGTGCCAGCAGTGAAGCGGTTGACTACGAGCAGTACGTC. Amino acid sequence: CASSEAVDYEQYV.

The rearrangement links TRBV27 to TRBJ1-1, with D maybe TRBD1 (6 bases). The germline CDR1 and CDR2 sequences are MNHEY and SMNVEV (reference sequence). The CDR3 spans 13 residues. Trimming pared 6 bases from V and 1 base from J, leaving 9 bases between. The CDR3: CASRQQGNTEAFF. DNA of the CDR3: TGTGCCAGCAGGCAACAGGGGAACACTGAAGCTTTCTTT.

A single count supports this clone. This chain connects TRBV27 to TRBJ2-3; TRBD2 matches at 7 bases. CDR1 MNHEY and CDR2 SMNVEV come from the germline V gene (reference sequence). CDR3 length equals 12 residues. V was pared by 11 bases and J by 3 bases, with 5 bases of the junction left unmatched. CDR3 nucleotide sequence: TGTGCCGCGGGGGTAGTTACAGATACGCAGTATTTT. It translates to CAAGVVTDTQYF.

The chain couples TRBV5-1 to TRBJ2-7; D perhaps matches TRBD2 (6 bases). Germline V gene data show CDR1 as SGHRS and CDR2 as YFSETQ. Trimming cost V 0 bases and J 0 bases, with 13 bases left between them. The CDR3 totals 16 residues. CDR3 amino acids: CASSLGRDASSYEQYF. CDR3 DNA sequence: TGCGCCAGCAGCTTGGGGCGGGACGCCAGCTCCTACGAGCAGTACTTC.

This clone has a handful of counts. The V and J genes are TRBV27 and TRBJ2-1; D possibly corresponds to TRBD2 (6 bases). Germline V gives CDR1 MNHEY, CDR2 SMNVEV (reference sequence). Between the trimmed V and J ends, which lost 8 bases and 2 bases, there was a span of 13 bases. The CDR3 is 14 residues long. CDR3 DNA: TGTGCCAGCGGAGGGGACGGAACCTACAATGAGCAGTTCTTC. Translating it yields CASGGDGTYNEQFF.

The J gene is TRBJ2-1, the V gene TRBV19, with TRBD1 identical over 9 bases. Germline V gene data show CDR1 as LNHDA and CDR2 as SQIVND (reference sequence). After removal of 0 bases from V and 3 bases from J, the junction contained 0 bases not matched to a gene. This CDR3 has 15 amino acids. CDR3 region: CASSIEGQGYNEQFF. The CDR3 DNA is TGTGCCAGTAGTATAGAGGGACAGGGCTACAATGAGCAGTTCTTC.

This chain links TRBV6-1 with TRBJ1-3; D not certain. V was clipped by 7 bases and J by 0 bases, with 7 bases between them. Germline V lookup: CDR1 MNHNS, CDR2 SASEGT. This CDR3 has 13 residues. The chain's CDR3 is CASTPSSGNTIYF. CDR3 nucleotides: TGTGCCAGCACACCGAGCTCTGGAAACACCATATATTTT.

The sample holds one count of this clone. This sequence joins TRBV5-1 and TRBJ2-7; TRBD1 aligns across 7 bases. The J segment lost 3 bases and the V segment lost 2 bases, leaving 5 bases of the junction unmatched. Germline CDR1 reads SGHRS; CDR2 reads YFSETQ. The CDR3 is 14 residues long. CDR3 DNA sequence: TGCGCCAGCAGCTTACCCGGGACAGACTACGAGCAGTACTTC. Translation gives CASSLPGTDYEQYF.

The rearrangement joins TRBV5-6 to TRBJ1-4; D gene unclear. The V gene lost 0 bases and the J gene lost 4 bases, with 7 bases spanning the gap. This CDR3 region has 14 residues. The V gene's germline CDR1 is SGHDT and CDR2 YYEEEE. This CDR3 reads CASSLARLNEKLFF. The CDR3 coding sequence is TGTGCCAGCAGCTTGGCCAGGCTTAATGAAAAACTGTTTTTT.

This sequence joins TRBV5-1 and TRBJ2-2, with D perhaps matching TRBD1 (5 bases). CDR1 and CDR2 from the germline V gene are SGHRS and YFSETQ. The CDR3 has 15 residues. Trimming stripped 4 bases from V and 0 bases from J, with 10 bases between. DNA for the CDR3: TGCGCCAGCAGCGATTCCAGGGCGAACACCGGGGAGCTGTTTTTT. Amino acid sequence: CASSDSRANTGELFF.

This chain joins TRBV28 and TRBJ2-2; no reliable D call. CDR3 length: 15 amino acids. Germline V gene lookup returns CDR1 MDHEN and CDR2 SYDVKM. Between the trimmed V and J ends, which lost 6 bases and 1 base, there was a span of 12 bases. The CDR3 DNA sequence: TGTGCCAGCAGCCCCTGGCGGCAGAACACCGGGGAGCTGTTTTTT. Translated: CASSPWRQNTGELFF. The full variable domain, completed using reference TRBV28 and TRBJ2-2, is DVKVTQSSRYLVKRTGEKVFLECVQDMDHENMFWYRQDPGLGLRLIYFSYDVKMKEKGDIPEGYSVSREKKERFSLILESASTNQTSMYLCASSPWRQNTGELFFGEGSRLTVL.

This sequence joins TRBV6-6 and TRBJ1-2; 7 bases map to TRBD1. Germline V CDR1 and CDR2: MNHNY, SVGAGI (reference sequence). V lost 4 bases, J lost 1 base, and 3 bases stayed unmatched. The CDR3 is made up of 14 amino acids. CDR3 in amino acids: CASSSTGINYGYTF. CDR3 DNA: TGTGCCAGCAGTTCGACAGGGATTAACTATGGCTACACCTTC.

This chain connects TRBV28 to TRBJ2-2; TRBD2 might be the D (6 bases). This CDR3 has 14 residues. The V and J ends lost 6 bases and 6 bases respectively, with 14 bases between them. Germline loops: CDR1 MDHEN, CDR2 SYDVKM. CDR3 protein: CASRFLGGAGELFF. Here the CDR3 DNA reads TGTGCCAGCAGGTTCTTGGGCGGGGCCGGGGAGCTGTTTTTT.